This TCR beta chain came from a study of blood T cell repertoires in COVID-19. Study as a whole: The study drew acute and convalescent COVID-19 samples from the United States, Italy and Spain. Sample material is recorded as cDNA or gDNA derived from T cells, B-cell-depleted T cells, or PBMCs.

V dropped 0 bases and J dropped 3; count of bases not matched to a gene: 6. CDR3 size: 18 residues. The germline CDR1 and CDR2 sequences are WSHSY and SAAADI. Original processing methods: Reference gene primer amplification gave nucleated cell count estimates. Profiled with immunoSEQ multiplex PCR; TCRdb holds only in-frame clones, not every one. V, J and clone size derive from that table, while D and trimming were established from the DNA sequence. This repertoire shows 200,000 to 250,000 clones, almost 90% found once; its top ten account for around 1.5%. Sequencing was done on a sample of peripheral blood. This chain uses TRBV10-2 with TRBJ2-1, with 12 bases fitting TRBD1. This clonotype was obtained from a young man with active or convalescent COVID-19. As DNA, the CDR3 is TGCGCCAGCAGTGAGTCGAGGGGACAGGGGGCTTACTACAATGAGCAGTTCTTC. Translating gives CASSESRGQGAYYNEQFF.